This T cell receptor (beta chain) originates from a study of shared clonotypes between healthy human individuals. Assay used: immunoSEQ multiplex PCR; TCRdb lists only in-frame clones, some missing. In the table there are millions of clones, about 95% of which are singletons. CDR3 length equals 16 residues. From germline, CDR1 is SEHNR and CDR2 FQNEAQ (reference sequence). Germline trimming cut 5 bases from V and 8 bases from J; bases unmatched to any gene: 17. Details on this clone: The antigen remains undetermined.

Positively selected for CCR7, the CD45RO-negative cells used as naive CD8 cells excluded terminally differentiated effector memory CD45RA+ cells. Regarding the study as a whole: Generation probabilities of non-shared clonotypes were lower (relative to those shared by all four donors). Large depth notwithstanding, sorted-subset sequencing proved incomplete by rarefaction. Naive CD4 clonotypes overlapped across several donors at around 4.7%.

The V and J genes are TRBV7-9 and TRBJ2-7, with 8 positions matching TRBD2. The origin of this receptor is a man younger than 30 in good health. Sequencing was done on a sample of naive CD8+ T cells sorted from blood. The CDR3 here is CASSPEGGGRYLQQYF. CDR3 coding DNA: TGTGCCAGCAGCCCGGAGGGCGGGGGGCGATATCTGCAGCAGTACTTC.